This T cell receptor beta chain was identified in a study of draining lymph node invasion in breast cancer (dated by TCRdb to about 2020). Concerning the study at large: Nodal metastasis was diagnosed by histology and cytokeratin immunohistochemistry and confirmed by EpCAM/CD45 flow cytometry. In the separate targeted TCR sequencing, lymph nodes from five or six patients were covered, and primary tumors were sequenced for three of those patients. A separate targeted assay used bulk TCR-beta CDR3 sequencing to compare sorted memory regulatory T cells with memory conventional CD4 T cells across breast cancer tissues. From each patient, matched non-invaded and tumor-invaded tumor-draining lymph nodes and the primary tumor were collected, and both Treg and Tconv subsets were profiled.

Looking up the germline V gene yields CDR1 MNHEY and CDR2 SVGEGT. Spanning cysteine to phenylalanine, the CDR3 consists of 16 amino acids. Of all the DNA, just the CDR3 is kept, 48 bases in frame from base 1. V and J are truncated by 6 bases and 4 bases respectively, leaving an intervening sequence of 20 bases. Libraries came from bulk RNA-seq. Data came from an Illumina HiSeq 2500. From the authors' description of their analysis: In the separate targeted TCR-seq dataset, CDR3 sequences were extracted from raw reads and quantified using MiXCR version 2.1.5 with default parameters. The separate targeted TCR-seq dataset defined each TCR-beta clone by its combination of V gene, J gene and CDR3 sequence. For the separate targeted TCR-seq dataset, clones with fewer than three counts were filtered out, after which only the 90% most strongly expressed clones in each sample were kept. The separate targeted TCR-seq dataset calculated Treg-Tconv overlap for each tissue as the number of shared clones divided by the total number of Treg clones, multiplied by 100. The raw public reads went through TCRdb reprocessing: fastp at Q25, MiXCR clone calling, in-frame beta chains kept. Rows matching on CDR3 protein sequence are summarized as one entry with the most common DNA and genes. TCRdb, rather than the study authors, made the V and J calls. The sample table contains about 2,900 distinct CDR3 sequences; only one count was recorded for less than 65% of them. The ten largest clones add up to roughly 3.6% of the sample.

Paper-wide results and their limitations: Roughly 12-25% of Treg TCRs were shared with Tconvs per tissue, interpreted as suggesting peripheral Treg induction. The tumor top-100 clone tracking analysis was possible in only two patients. TCRs shared between the Treg and Tconv subsets were viewed as suggestive of, but not proof of, a common clonal origin. Detection of some of the top 100 tumor clones in both invaded and non-invaded nodes suggests recirculation between tumor and draining nodes. In the targeted TCR-seq data, Tregs appeared to be more clonally expanded than Tconvs in all tissues, and lower diversity was found for both subsets in tumor than in lymph nodes. The data could not determine whether Treg conversion took place in a particular organ or whether converted Tregs recirculated between nodes and tumor.

Remarks on this clonotype: Its binding antigen is unknown. Base qualities were left out, and no much larger clone turns up one base away.

Memory regulatory T cells were isolated by sorting for CD4+ CD45RA- CD25high cells. Tumor-draining lymph nodes were classified as non-invaded or invaded according to the absence or presence of metastatic tumor cells. T cells were pre-enriched with a Miltenyi Pan T Cell isolation kit before staining and sorting. Primary tumors were characterized by immunohistochemistry for estrogen receptor, progesterone receptor, HER2 and Ki-67. Within a few hours after surgery, the fresh surgical tissue was processed by cutting it into small fragments. The tissue fragments were enzymatically digested with Liberase TL plus DNase for roughly 20 minutes and then passed through a 40-micrometer strainer. After DAPI live/dead staining, sorting was performed on a BD FACS Aria II with about 97-99% purity. Sorted cells were lysed in TCL buffer, and RNA was purified with a Norgen Single Cell RNA purification kit including DNase treatment.

Sequencing was performed on sorted memory Tregs from a lymph node. The intended sense of this specimen's cell subset or site label: CD45RA-negative sorted CD4+ T cells (memory Tconv or effector/memory Treg). The sequence was obtained from a female donor with luminal breast cancer. Recombination connected TRBV6-2 or TRBV6-3 to TRBJ2-3, with TRBD1 perhaps the D gene, on 5 matching bases. CDR3 reads: CASRQGTGVVADTQYF. The DNA sequence reads TGTGCCAGCAGACAAGGAACAGGAGTAGTGGCAGATACGCAGTATTTT.